What follows are 18 T cell receptor beta chains derived from one specimen sequenced in a study of PD-1 blockade in classical Hodgkin lymphoma. Profiled with immunoSEQ multiplex PCR; TCRdb holds only in-frame clones, not every one. The sample contains tens of thousands of clones, about nine tenths of which appear only once. Time point specified: newly diagnosed, previously untreated cHL patient sample. Sequences were obtained from peripheral blood mononuclear cells (PBMCs). The receptors originated from a human donor with classical Hodgkin lymphoma.

The V gene is TRBV10-3, the J gene TRBJ1-5; D gene uncertain. Trimming pared 3 bases from V and 0 bases from J, leaving 0 bases between. In germline, CDR1 is ENHRY, CDR2 SYGVKD. This CDR3 has 12 amino acids. The CDR3 sequence: CAISDSNQPQHF. DNA for the CDR3: TGTGCCATCAGTGATAGCAATCAGCCCCAGCATTTT.

The gene calls are TRBV29-1 and TRBJ2-7; TRBD1 agrees at 8 bases. The germline V gene encodes CDR1 SQVTM and CDR2 ANQGSEA. The J segment lost 2 bases and the V segment lost 6 bases, leaving 3 bases of the junction unmatched. The CDR3 contains 12 residues. CDR3 coding DNA: TGCAGCGTAGGACAGGGCACCTACGAGCAGTACTTC. Amino acid sequence: CSVGQGTYEQYF.

The chain links TRBV6-1 to TRBJ2-3; 13 bases map to TRBD2. Unmatched junction bases numbered 8, after V lost 3 bases and J lost 8 bases. Germline-derived CDR1 and CDR2 are MNHNS and SASEGT. CDR3 length equals 16 residues. CDR3 region: CASSEGLAGPAGTQYF. Here the CDR3 DNA reads TGTGCCAGCAGTGAGGGACTAGCGGGACCCGCGGGTACGCAGTATTTT.

V gene TRBV7-2 combines with J gene TRBJ2-1; D remains ambiguous. The V end was cut by 2 bases, the J end by 2 bases, with 7 bases between. Germline V gene sequence: CDR1 SGHTA, CDR2 FQGNSA. The CDR3 covers 14 residues. The DNA for the CDR3 is TGTGCCAGCAGCTTAAGGGCGGCCTACAATGAGCAGTTCTTC. This gives the protein CASSLRAAYNEQFF.

The chain carries TRBV5-6 and TRBJ2-5; 7 nucleotides match TRBD2. The germline CDR1 and CDR2 sequences are SGHDT and YYEEEE. Trimming cost V 6 bases and J 3 bases; bases outside gene matches: 11. This CDR3 has 15 amino acids. The chain's CDR3 is CASTSMGGGEETQYF. The CDR3 nucleotides read TGTGCCAGCACATCGATGGGGGGAGGGGAAGAGACCCAGTACTTC. Looking up the rest from reference TRBV5-6 and TRBJ2-5 gives the full variable domain: DAGVTQSPTHLIKTRGQQVTLRCSPKSGHDTVSWYQQALGQGPQFIFQYYEEEERQRGNFPDRFSGHQFPNYSSELNVNALLLGDSALYLCASTSMGGGEETQYFGPGTRLLVL.

The chain uses TRBV5-5 and TRBJ2-1; the D gene is possibly TRBD1 (6 bases). Trimming removed 3 bases from V and 0 bases from J, with 13 bases in between. This CDR3 has 16 residues. Germline V gives CDR1 SGHKS, CDR2 YYEKEE (reference sequence). DNA of the CDR3: TGTGCCAGCAGCTCGAGCAGGGGAAACTCCTACAATGAGCAGTTCTTC. Translation gives CASSSSRGNSYNEQFF.

The V call is TRBV19, the J call TRBJ2-4; 12 bases map to TRBD2. The CDR3 contains 15 residues. Losses at the gene ends were 5 bases for V and 9 bases for J; bases not matched to a gene: 8. Germline CDR1 reads LNHDA; CDR2 reads SQIVND (reference sequence). The CDR3 is CASSSRLAGESIQYF. DNA of the CDR3: TGTGCCAGTAGTTCCCGACTAGCGGGAGAGAGCATTCAGTACTTC.

This chain joins TRBV15 and TRBJ2-5; D is ambiguous. CDR3 length: 16 amino acids. Trimming took off 0 bases at V and 4 bases at J, with 15 bases between the two ends. Per germline, CDR1 LNHNV and CDR2 YYDKDF (reference sequence). The CDR3 coding sequence is TGTGCCACCAGCAGAGATAAGGGCCGCCCGGGAGAGACCCAGTACTTC. It specifies CATSRDKGRPGETQYF. The variable domain in full, with the rest retrieved from reference TRBV15 and TRBJ2-5, is DAMVIQNPRYQVTQFGKPVTLSCSQTLNHNVMYWYQQKSSQAPKLLFHYYDKDFNNEADTPDNFQSRRPNTSFCFLDIRSPGLGDTAMYLCATSRDKGRPGETQYFGPGTRLLVL.

This clone was counted a single time. The chain recombines TRBV4-1 with TRBJ2-7; D call uncertain. The germline V and J ends were trimmed by 0 bases and 2 bases, with 8 bases remaining between them. CDR1 is MGHRA and CDR2 is YSYEKL in the germline V gene. CDR3 length: 14 amino acids. Written as DNA, the CDR3 is TGCGCCAGCAGCCAAGATCAGCAGGCCTACGAGCAGTACTTC. Its protein product is CASSQDQQAYEQYF.

The chain links TRBV19 to TRBJ2-1; D is perhaps TRBD1 or TRBD2 (5 bases each). This CDR3 spans 13 amino acids. Germline V gives CDR1 LNHDA, CDR2 SQIVND (reference sequence). Trimming left V 2 bases short and J 11 bases short, with 13 bases between. CDR3 residues: CASSISGLSQQFF. The CDR3 region has the DNA TGTGCCAGTAGTATATCGGGGCTCTCCCAGCAGTTCTTC.

The chain employs TRBV5-4 and TRBJ1-3, with unresolved D. There are 13 residues in the CDR3. V shed 4 bases and J shed 4 bases, with 9 bases lying between them. The germline gives CDR1 SGHNT, CDR2 YYREEE (reference sequence). CDR3: CASSLELGNTIYF. In DNA form, the CDR3 reads TGTGCCAGCAGCCTCGAACTGGGAAACACCATATATTTT.

This sequence joins TRBV6-1 and TRBJ2-5; 14 bases fit TRBD2. Trimming at V came to 2 bases and at J to 6 bases, leaving 11 bases not matched to a gene. The germline V gene has CDR1 MNHNS and CDR2 SASEGT. The CDR3 is made up of 18 amino acids. The CDR3: CASSEKTSGRAGGKTQYF. Here the CDR3 DNA reads TGTGCCAGCAGTGAAAAGACTAGCGGGAGGGCCGGCGGGAAGACCCAGTACTTC.

This clone was observed a handful of times. V is TRBV6-1 and J is TRBJ2-2; 10 bases fit TRBD1. V lost 6 bases to trimming and J lost 7 bases; unmatched junction nucleotides: 5. This CDR3 spans 14 amino acids. CDR1 is MNHNS, CDR2 SASEGT, per germline. The CDR3 sequence: CASRGGQGGGELFF. The CDR3 DNA sequence: TGTGCCAGCAGGGGCGGACAGGGGGGCGGGGAGCTGTTTTTT.

The J gene is TRBJ2-1, the V gene TRBV4-1; D might be TRBD1 (6 bases). V lost 5 bases and J 5 bases, leaving 13 bases between the germline ends. Germline CDR1 and CDR2: MGHRA and YSYEKL. CDR3 size: 14 residues. Here the CDR3 reads CASSLAAGDNEQFF. The CDR3 bases are TGCGCCAGCAGCTTAGCAGCAGGGGACAATGAGCAGTTCTTC.

V and J are TRBV4-1 and TRBJ2-3; 9 nucleotides align to TRBD2. Germline V gene sequence: CDR1 MGHRA, CDR2 YSYEKL. CDR3 length equals 15 residues. Trimming removed 2 bases from V and 2 bases from J; junction bases left unmatched: 2. Here the CDR3 reads CASSQTSGPTDTQYF. The CDR3 nucleotides read TGCGCCAGCAGCCAAACTAGCGGGCCCACAGATACGCAGTATTTT.

This clone was detected once. The V gene is TRBV6-1, the J gene TRBJ1-1, with 8 bases matching TRBD1. The trim removed 5 bases at V and 1 base at J, leaving 6 bases unmatched. CDR3 size: 15 residues. Per the germline V gene, CDR1 is MNHNS and CDR2 is SASEGT. The chain's CDR3 is CASSTPGGQNTEAFF. In DNA form, the CDR3 reads TGTGCCAGCAGTACCCCAGGGGGCCAGAACACTGAAGCTTTCTTT.

V usage is TRBV6-5 and J usage is TRBJ2-4; D not certain. Germline V gene sequence: CDR1 MNHEY, CDR2 SVGAGI. V was cut by 6 bases and J by 7 bases, with 16 bases left in between. The CDR3 covers 14 residues. CDR3 DNA: TGTGCCAGCAGCCCTATACAGAGGATGAACATTCAGTACTTC. Translation: CASSPIQRMNIQYF.

In its sample, this clone was seen a few times. This chain connects TRBV27 to TRBJ1-5; D is unresolved. Germline V gives CDR1 MNHEY, CDR2 SMNVEV (reference sequence). This CDR3 has 14 residues. Trimming stripped 4 bases from V and 4 bases from J, with 11 bases between. The DNA for the CDR3 is TGTGCCAGCAGTTCACGGACCGAGAATCAGCCCCAGCATTTT. As protein: CASSSRTENQPQHF.